A single sample gave rise to the 15 T cell receptor beta chains below, sequenced in a study of shared clonotypes between healthy human individuals. CD45RO-negative CD8 cells positively selected for CCR7 made up the naive population, which excluded terminally differentiated effector memory CD45RA+ cells. Sequencing was performed with immunoSEQ multiplex PCR; in TCRdb, only in-frame clones are kept and a portion is missing. The sample lists about 2.1 million clones; roughly 91% were seen once. The source material was naive CD8+ T cells from PBMCs. Every receptor here comes from a man aged 18 to 29 in good health. Some clones in this sample may be carry-over from other donors' samples.

The rearrangement joins TRBV28 to TRBJ2-7; TRBD2 agrees at 9 bases. Germline V gene lookup returns CDR1 MDHEN and CDR2 SYDVKM. CDR3 length: 15 amino acids. The J segment lost 5 bases and the V segment lost 7 bases, leaving 12 bases of the junction unmatched. In nucleotides, the CDR3 is TGTGCCAGCACTCCCCGGCTAGCGGGAAAGCACGAGCAGTACTTC. Amino acids: CASTPRLAGKHEQYF.

The CDR3 DNA reads as TGTGCCAGCACCCACAGGGGGCTCCGGGAGACCCAGTACTTC. Its translation: CASTHRGLRETQYF. The chain links TRBV28 to TRBJ2-5; 9 bases are a match to TRBD1. The CDR3 covers 14 residues. Germline CDR1 reads MDHEN; CDR2 reads SYDVKM. J gave up 5 bases and V 7 bases, and 8 bases lay outside the gene matches.

This clone was seen only once. Distinct nucleotide sequences in the sample also encode this CDR3. The chain combines TRBV29-1 with TRBJ2-7, with D possibly called TRBD1 or TRBD2 (6 bases each). In germline, CDR1 is SQVTM, CDR2 ANQGSEA. This CDR3 has 13 amino acids. V dropped 7 bases and J dropped 0 bases, with 13 bases sitting between them. CDR3 in DNA: TGCAGCGCTGGGGGGCAGAGCTCCTACGAGCAGTACTTC. Its protein product is CSAGGQSSYEQYF.

The genes are TRBV27 and TRBJ2-7; 10 positions agree with TRBD2. J lost 3 bases, V lost 6 bases, and 26 bases had no gene match. Germline-derived CDR1 and CDR2 are MNHEY and SMNVEV (reference sequence). This CDR3 has 21 residues. The DNA for the CDR3 is TGTGCCAGCAGGCCCTACCCACTAGCGGGGAGTTCGTCAGCCCCTCTCTACGAGCAGTACTTC. It is translated as CASRPYPLAGSSSAPLYEQYF.

Turning to this clone: Within the sample, other DNA sequences also encode this same CDR3. The V and J genes are TRBV6-5 and TRBJ2-1; 7 nucleotides align to TRBD2. CDR3 length: 16 residues. Germline trimming cut 0 bases from V and 1 base from J; bases unmatched to any gene: 3. Germline lookup yields CDR1 MNHEY and CDR2 SVGAGI. The DNA for the CDR3 is TGTGCCAGCAGTTACTCCCGCGGGAGTTCCTACAATGAGCAGTTCTTC. Translating it yields CASSYSRGSSYNEQFF.

This chain links TRBV19 with TRBJ2-6; perhaps TRBD2 as D (5 bases). CDR1 is LNHDA and CDR2 is SQIVND in the germline V gene (reference sequence). V was shortened by 5 bases and J by 4 bases, with 12 bases between the two germline ends. CDR3 length equals 15 residues. This chain's CDR3 is CASSLEVTGANVLTF. The CDR3 coding sequence is TGTGCCAGTAGTTTGGAGGTAACCGGGGCCAACGTCCTGACTTTC. Together with reference TRBV19 and TRBJ2-6, the CDR3 gives the full variable domain: DGGITQSPKYLFRKEGQNVTLSCEQNLNHDAMYWYRQDPGQGLRLIYYSQIVNDFQKGDIAEGYSVSREKKESFPLTVTSAQKNPTAFYLCASSLEVTGANVLTFGAGSRLTVL.

Note on this clone: This specimen includes other DNA sequences encoding the same CDR3. The rearrangement uses TRBV29-1 and TRBJ2-1, with 7 bases that match TRBD2. CDR3 length equals 14 residues. Trimming removed 0 bases from V and 4 bases from J; junction bases left unmatched: 3. Per germline, CDR1 SQVTM and CDR2 ANQGSEA. CDR3 in amino acids: CSVEESGVYNEQFF. As DNA, the CDR3 is TGCAGCGTTGAAGAGAGCGGGGTTTACAATGAGCAGTTCTTC.

This chain links TRBV7-8 with TRBJ2-1; no firm D call. V was shortened by 4 bases and J by 9 bases, with 13 bases between the two germline ends. The CDR3 has 13 residues. The V gene's germline CDR1 is SGHVS and CDR2 FQNEAQ. CDR3 sequence (DNA): TGTGCCAGCAGCTCCATCTGGGCGGTTGAGCAGTTCTTC. Translation gives CASSSIWAVEQFF.

The chain combines TRBV7-9 with TRBJ1-1; 11 bases line up with TRBD1. Germline V CDR1 and CDR2: SEHNR, FQNEAQ (reference sequence). The CDR3 sequence is 16 residues long. The junction had 10 bases not matched to a gene; V was cut back by 5 bases and J by 5 bases. This CDR3 is CASSDGTGGWNTEAFF. Here the CDR3 DNA reads TGTGCCAGCAGCGATGGGACAGGGGGGTGGAATACTGAAGCTTTCTTT.

V gene TRBV6-1 combines with J gene TRBJ2-7; D is unresolved. Germline loops: CDR1 MNHNS, CDR2 SASEGT. V lost 6 bases, J lost 2 bases, and 17 bases lay in between. The CDR3 runs 15 residues. The CDR3 DNA follows: TGTGCCAGCAGGGACCGGGTCCTATACCCCTACGAGCAGTACTTC. This gives the protein CASRDRVLYPYEQYF.

This chain connects TRBV11-2 to TRBJ2-1; perhaps TRBD2 as D (5 bases). The germline V and J ends were trimmed by 6 bases and 5 bases, with 17 bases remaining between them. Germline V lookup: CDR1 SGHAT, CDR2 FQNNGV. This CDR3 is 15 amino acids long. CDR3 loop: CASRPPAGNNNEQFF. Written as DNA, the CDR3 is TGTGCCAGCAGGCCACCGGCCGGGAATAACAATGAGCAGTTCTTC.

The chain combines TRBV28 with TRBJ2-4; 7 bases are shared with TRBD1. V was clipped by 6 bases and J by 1 base; unmatched bases: 3. In germline, CDR1 is MDHEN, CDR2 SYDVKM. The CDR3 extends over 14 amino acids. CDR3 in amino acids: CASSQDRAKNIQYF. The CDR3 DNA is TGTGCCAGCAGCCAGGACAGGGCCAAAAACATTCAGTACTTC.

With respect to this clone: The same CDR3 is also encoded by other DNA sequences in this sample. The J gene is TRBJ1-5, the V gene TRBV7-9; D not resolved. Trimming stripped 1 base from V and 3 bases from J, with 7 bases between. The length of the CDR3 is 14 residues. Germline assignment: CDR1 SEHNR and CDR2 FQNEAQ (reference sequence). CDR3 DNA: TGTGCCAGCAGCTTAGGGGCCGACAATCAGCCCCAGCATTTT. This codes for CASSLGADNQPQHF.

The V call is TRBV19, the J call TRBJ1-1; D gene uncertain. This CDR3 comprises 13 residues. The germline V gene has CDR1 LNHDA and CDR2 SQIVND (reference sequence). Trimming cost V 1 base and J 7 bases, with 10 bases left between them. The CDR3 DNA follows: TGTGCCAGTAGTATAGTGGTAGGGCGTGAAGCTTTCTTT. Residues: CASSIVVGREAFF.

The genes are TRBV7-6 and TRBJ2-1, with 15 positions matching TRBD2. Per germline, CDR1 SGHVS and CDR2 FNYEAQ. The CDR3 sequence is 14 residues long. Germline trimming cut 5 bases from V and 9 bases from J; bases unmatched to any gene: 2. CDR3 sequence reads: CASSPGLAGGEQFF. The CDR3 DNA is TGTGCCAGCAGCCCGGGACTAGCGGGAGGTGAGCAGTTCTTC.